This is a list of T cell receptor beta chains from one sample in a study of spatial heterogeneity in lung cancer. From the 5' RACE reads, TCRdb called clonotypes with MiXCR, one entry per CDR3 protein. The table shows roughly 16,000 distinct CDR3 sequences, with 6% to 7% occurring only once. Source: lung tumor tissue, taken at surgery. Every receptor here comes from a male donor with early-stage non-small cell lung cancer. CDR3s include the opening cysteine and the closing phenylalanine or tryptophan. Fields, in order: clone size, CDR3 length, V gene, D gene, J gene, CDR3 protein, CDR3 DNA. D genes are given only for firm matches. Clone size is stated in some rows and not others, as once, few, many or a class when expanded.

many	11	TRBV12-3/TRBV12-4	NA	TRBJ2-5	CASSLIYAQYF	TGTGCCAGCAGTTTGATCTATGCCCAGTACTTC
many	12	TRBV29-1	NA	TRBJ2-7	CSVGWSTYEQYF	TGCAGCGTTGGGTGGTCAACCTACGAGCAGTACTTC
many	16	TRBV4-1	TRBD2	TRBJ2-5	CASRPGLAGGQETQYF	TGCGCCAGCAGACCAGGACTAGCGGGAGGTCAAGAGACCCAGTACTTC
many	14	TRBV27	NA	TRBJ2-5	CASSPGAPGETQYF	TGTGCCAGCAGTCCCGGGGCTCCGGGGGAGACCCAGTACTTC
many	16	TRBV27	TRBD1	TRBJ1-5	CASSPKDRGRFQPQHF	TGTGCCAGCAGTCCCAAGGACAGGGGGCGCTTTCAGCCCCAGCATTTT
many	14	TRBV10-3	TRBD2	TRBJ2-3	CAIRPGLDIDTQYF	TGTGCCATCAGGCCGGGACTAGACATAGATACGCAGTATTTT
NA	16	TRBV7-2	TRBD2	TRBJ2-7	CASSLGPSGFQYEQYF	TGTGCCAGCAGCCTAGGGCCTAGCGGGTTTCAGTACGAGCAGTACTTC
NA	18	TRBV7-9	TRBD2	TRBJ2-3	CASSLEGRLAGNTDTQYF	TGTGCCAGCAGCTTAGAGGGGCGACTAGCGGGGAACACAGATACGCAGTATTTT
few	13	TRBV6-2/TRBV6-3	NA	TRBJ2-3	CASSLTRADTQYF	TGTGCCAGCAGTCTGACGAGGGCAGATACGCAGTATTTT
NA	14	TRBV20-1	NA	TRBJ2-2	CSAKKVGNTGELFF	TGCAGTGCTAAAAAAGTCGGGAACACCGGGGAGCTGTTTTTT
many	14	TRBV5-4	TRBD2	TRBJ2-1	CASSQGLAADEQFF	TGTGCCAGCAGCCAGGGACTAGCCGCGGATGAGCAGTTCTTC
many	12	TRBV29-1	NA	TRBJ2-5	CSATRTAETQYF	TGCAGCGCTACCAGGACAGCGGAGACCCAGTACTTC
few	16	TRBV5-1	TRBD1	TRBJ1-4	CASSLGQGAQGEKLFF	TGCGCCAGCAGCTTGGGACAGGGGGCGCAAGGTGAAAAACTGTTTTTT
many	14	TRBV20-1	TRBD1	TRBJ2-7	CSANDRGNSYEQYF	TGCAGTGCTAATGACAGGGGGAACTCCTACGAGCAGTACTTC
many	14	TRBV11-2	NA	TRBJ2-2	CASSFRRDTGELFF	TGTGCCAGCAGCTTTAGGAGGGACACCGGGGAGCTGTTTTTT
many	14	TRBV10-3	TRBD1	TRBJ2-1	CAISGTGGRNEQFF	TGTGCCATCAGTGGGACAGGGGGTCGCAATGAGCAGTTCTTC
many	14	TRBV24-1	TRBD2	TRBJ2-1	CATESSGSYNEQFF	TGTGCCACCGAATCTAGCGGGAGCTACAATGAGCAGTTCTTC
many	13	TRBV7-2	NA	TRBJ1-1	CASSLEVVTEAFF	TGTGCCAGCAGCTTAGAGGTAGTTACTGAAGCTTTCTTT
many	14	TRBV20-1	TRBD2	TRBJ2-3	CSALTSGGTDTQYF	TGCAGTGCTCTGACTAGCGGGGGCACAGATACGCAGTATTTT
NA	14	TRBV6-2/TRBV6-3	TRBD2	TRBJ2-1	CASLPSGRWNEQFF	TGTGCCAGCCTCCCTAGCGGGAGATGGAATGAGCAGTTCTTC
many	13	TRBV20-1	NA	TRBJ2-3	CSARDVLTDTQYF	TGCAGTGCTAGAGACGTCCTCACAGATACGCAGTATTTT
many	15	TRBV7-9	TRBD1	TRBJ1-4	CASSARQGKTEKLFF	TGTGCCAGCAGCGCCCGACAGGGGAAAACTGAAAAACTGTTTTTT
many	14	TRBV7-2	NA	TRBJ1-1	CASSLAPGQTEAFF	TGTGCCAGCAGCTTAGCCCCCGGGCAGACTGAAGCTTTCTTT
many	18	TRBV11-2	TRBD1	TRBJ2-2	CASSSYPTGTGTGGELFF	TGTGCCAGCAGCTCATACCCCACCGGGACAGGAACAGGCGGGGAGCTGTTTTTT
many	15	TRBV20-1	TRBD2	TRBJ2-7	CSAETSGSRGDEQYF	TGCAGTGCTGAGACTAGCGGGAGCCGGGGGGACGAGCAGTACTTC
many	14	TRBV20-1	NA	TRBJ1-1	CSARGLGGGTEAFF	TGCAGTGCTAGAGGACTAGGAGGGGGCACTGAAGCTTTCTTT
NA	14	TRBV7-9	TRBD1	TRBJ2-5	CASSEKDREETQYF	TGTGCCAGCAGCGAAAAGGACAGGGAAGAGACCCAGTACTTC
many	15	TRBV20-1	NA	TRBJ1-5	CSAREAGRTNQPQHF	TGCAGTGCTAGGGAGGCGGGGAGGACTAATCAGCCCCAGCATTTT
many	15	TRBV7-2	NA	TRBJ2-5	CASSLEGTSSLTQYF	TGTGCCAGCAGCTTAGAAGGGACTTCGAGTTTGACCCAGTACTTC
few	17	TRBV3-1	TRBD1	TRBJ2-3	CASSLRQGSGYTDTQYF	TGTGCCAGCAGCCTCCGACAGGGATCCGGATACACAGATACGCAGTATTTT
many	14	TRBV12-5	TRBD2	TRBJ2-7	CASGLVESSGDQYF	TGTGCTAGTGGTTTGGTGGAGTCTAGCGGGGACCAGTACTTC
many	14	TRBV6-2/TRBV6-3	NA	TRBJ1-2	CASSVAGINYGYTF	TGTGCCAGCAGTGTGGCAGGAATTAACTATGGCTACACCTTC
many	15	TRBV5-1	NA	TRBJ2-3	CASSLWDSHSDTQYF	TGCGCCAGCAGCTTATGGGACTCTCATTCAGATACGCAGTATTTT
few	18	TRBV20-1	TRBD2	TRBJ2-1	CSARDIHGGTSGRSEQFF	TGCAGTGCTAGAGATATCCACGGGGGGACTAGCGGGAGATCTGAGCAGTTCTTC
many	16	TRBV20-1	NA	TRBJ1-5	CSAREAKQLSNQPQHF	TGCAGTGCTAGAGAAGCTAAGCAGCTTAGCAATCAGCCCCAGCATTTT
many	17	TRBV27	TRBD2	TRBJ2-2	CASTPSLGSGRPGELFF	TGTGCCAGCACCCCCTCCCTGGGTAGCGGGAGGCCCGGGGAGCTGTTTTTT
many	15	TRBV11-2	NA	TRBJ1-1	CASSLEGAPGTEAFF	TGTGCCAGCAGCTTAGAGGGGGCGCCCGGCACTGAAGCTTTCTTT